These T cell receptor beta chains were read from a single sample in a study of T-cell memory formation after mild COVID-19. TCRdb reprocessed the 5' RACE reads via MiXCR and lists one record per CDR3 protein. The data show 560,000 or so distinct CDR3 sequences, roughly 17% seen once. Source material: PBMCs or a T cell subset sorted from them (not recorded which). The receptors here all came from an adult woman who had mild COVID-19 (a few samples of this study predate the infection). Cell type and time point are not known. CDR3s include the opening cysteine and the closing phenylalanine or tryptophan. D genes are given only for firm matches. Rows give clone size only sometimes, using once, few, many, or a class for an expanded clone.

V gene: TRBV2; D gene: NA; clone size: NA; J gene: TRBJ2-2; CDR3 DNA: TGTGCCAGCAGTCAACGAGGCACCGGGGAGCTGTTTTTT; CDR3 protein: CASSQRGTGELFF
V gene: TRBV24-1; D gene: TRBD2; clone size: NA; J gene: TRBJ2-1; CDR3 DNA: TGTGCCACCAGCCTTCTACTAGCGGGGGGGCGGAATGAGCAGTTCTTC; CDR3 protein: CATSLLLAGGRNEQFF
V gene: TRBV14; D gene: TRBD2; clone size: few; J gene: TRBJ2-1; CDR3 DNA: TGTGCCAGCAGCCCGTGGGAGGGTTCGTACAATGAGCAGTTCTTC; CDR3 protein: CASSPWEGSYNEQFF
V gene: TRBV11-3; D gene: NA; clone size: few; J gene: TRBJ2-6; CDR3 DNA: TGTGCCAGCAGCTTAACCGTACCTTCCTCTGGGGCCAACGTCCTGACTTTC; CDR3 protein: CASSLTVPSSGANVLTF
V gene: TRBV7-9; D gene: TRBD1; clone size: few; J gene: TRBJ1-1; CDR3 DNA: TGTGCCAGCAGCTTAGCTTCAGGGGGCCAGAACACTGAAGCTTTCTTT; CDR3 protein: CASSLASGGQNTEAFF
V gene: TRBV4-3; D gene: NA; clone size: NA; J gene: TRBJ2-5; CDR3 DNA: TGCGCCAGCAGCCAAGACCACAGGCAACAAGAGACCCAGTACTTC; CDR3 protein: CASSQDHRQQETQYF
V gene: TRBV30; D gene: NA; clone size: NA; J gene: TRBJ1-2; CDR3 DNA: TGTGCCTGGAGTGTCGGGACCTTCGGCGGCTACACCTTC; CDR3 protein: CAWSVGTFGGYTF
V gene: TRBV10-3; D gene: TRBD1; clone size: few; J gene: TRBJ1-5; CDR3 DNA: TGTGCCATTGGAAGACAGGGCAGCAATCAGCCCCAGCATTTT; CDR3 protein: CAIGRQGSNQPQHF
V gene: TRBV29-1; D gene: NA; clone size: few; J gene: TRBJ2-3; CDR3 DNA: TGCAGCGCGGGTACGCAGTATTTT; CDR3 protein: CSAGTQYF
V gene: TRBV5-5; D gene: NA; clone size: NA; J gene: TRBJ1-4; CDR3 DNA: TGTGCCAGCAGGCACGAGGATGAAAAACTGTTTTTT; CDR3 protein: CASRHEDEKLFF
V gene: TRBV25-1; D gene: NA; clone size: few; J gene: TRBJ1-3; CDR3 DNA: TGTGCCAGCAGACAGGGCCTGGGCTCTGGAAACACCATATATTTT; CDR3 protein: CASRQGLGSGNTIYF
V gene: TRBV7-6; D gene: TRBD2; clone size: few; J gene: TRBJ2-5; CDR3 DNA: TGTGCCAGCAGCTTAGAGGTTGGGGGGGCAGCGGGGGATGATGAGACCCAGTACTTC; CDR3 protein: CASSLEVGGAAGDDETQYF
V gene: TRBV7-8; D gene: TRBD2; clone size: few; J gene: TRBJ2-1; CDR3 DNA: TGTGCCAGCAGCCCCAGAGGCGGGAGGGACAATGAGCAGTTCTTC; CDR3 protein: CASSPRGGRDNEQFF
V gene: TRBV20-1; D gene: TRBD1; clone size: few; J gene: TRBJ2-7; CDR3 DNA: TGCAGTGCTAGAGATCGACAGGGGGGCTACGAGCAGTACTTC; CDR3 protein: CSARDRQGGYEQYF
V gene: TRBV29-1; D gene: TRBD1; clone size: few; J gene: TRBJ2-5; CDR3 DNA: TGCAGCGTAGTGACAGGGGGGTACCAAGAGACCCAGTACTTC; CDR3 protein: CSVVTGGYQETQYF
V gene: TRBV7-8; D gene: NA; clone size: NA; J gene: TRBJ2-3; CDR3 DNA: TGTGCCAGCAGCCGAACAGTCGGGTGGCAAGATACGCAGTATTTT; CDR3 protein: CASSRTVGWQDTQYF
V gene: TRBV7-8; D gene: NA; clone size: few; J gene: TRBJ1-1; CDR3 DNA: TGTGCCAGCAGCCCAGCCTGGACGGGTGACACTGAAGCTTTCTTT; CDR3 protein: CASSPAWTGDTEAFF
V gene: TRBV12-3/TRBV12-4; D gene: TRBD2; clone size: many; J gene: TRBJ2-3; CDR3 DNA: TGTGCCAGCAGCTTAGCGGGAGTTGGAGATACGCAGTATTTT; CDR3 protein: CASSLAGVGDTQYF
V gene: TRBV6-5; D gene: NA; clone size: few; J gene: TRBJ1-1; CDR3 DNA: TGTGCCAGCAGTAGGACGGTTATGAACACTGAAGCTTTCTTT; CDR3 protein: CASSRTVMNTEAFF
V gene: TRBV5-1; D gene: TRBD1; clone size: few; J gene: TRBJ2-1; CDR3 DNA: TGCGCCAGCAGCTTTGGGACAGGGGACAATGAGCAGTTCTTC; CDR3 protein: CASSFGTGDNEQFF
V gene: TRBV24-1; D gene: TRBD2; clone size: few; J gene: TRBJ2-1; CDR3 DNA: TGTGCCACCAGGGCTAGCGGGAGGCCGGGTGAGCAGTTCTTC; CDR3 protein: CATRASGRPGEQFF
V gene: TRBV7-2; D gene: NA; clone size: few; J gene: TRBJ1-2; CDR3 DNA: TGTGCCAGCAGCTTAGATGTGAGCTACACCTTC; CDR3 protein: CASSLDVSYTF
V gene: TRBV7-9; D gene: NA; clone size: NA; J gene: TRBJ2-2; CDR3 DNA: TGTGCCAGCAGTTTCCCGACAAGGGCCGGGGAGCTGTTTTTT; CDR3 protein: CASSFPTRAGELFF
V gene: TRBV5-4; D gene: TRBD2; clone size: NA; J gene: TRBJ2-3; CDR3 DNA: TGTGCCAGCAGCTTGCATAGCGGGAGACGCACAGATACGCAGTATTTT; CDR3 protein: CASSLHSGRRTDTQYF
V gene: TRBV5-4; D gene: NA; clone size: NA; J gene: TRBJ2-7; CDR3 DNA: TGTGCCAGCAGCGAGGACGGGGGGCCCCACGAGCAGTACTTC; CDR3 protein: CASSEDGGPHEQYF
V gene: TRBV10-3; D gene: TRBD1; clone size: few; J gene: TRBJ1-5; CDR3 DNA: TGTGCCATCAGTGAGTCCCCGGGACAGATCAATCAGCCCCAGCATTTT; CDR3 protein: CAISESPGQINQPQHF
V gene: TRBV5-1; D gene: NA; clone size: few; J gene: TRBJ2-1; CDR3 DNA: TGCGCCAGCAGCTTGGGTGCGTGGGCCGAGTGGGTCCATGTGGCGGTGAATGAGCAGTTCTTC; CDR3 protein: CASSLGAWAEWVHVAVNEQFF
V gene: TRBV3-1; D gene: TRBD1; clone size: NA; J gene: TRBJ1-6; CDR3 DNA: TGTGCCAGCAGATCACCGGGACAGGGTAATTCACCCCTCCACTTT; CDR3 protein: CASRSPGQGNSPLHF
V gene: TRBV30; D gene: NA; clone size: few; J gene: TRBJ1-1; CDR3 DNA: TGTGCCTGGAGTGTTTCACGGGGACGGCTAGGCACTGAAGCTTTCTTT; CDR3 protein: CAWSVSRGRLGTEAFF
V gene: TRBV9; D gene: TRBD1; clone size: few; J gene: TRBJ2-5; CDR3 DNA: TGTGCCAGCAGCGTAAGGACAGGGGGGTTTCAAGAGACCCAGTACTTC; CDR3 protein: CASSVRTGGFQETQYF
V gene: TRBV19; D gene: NA; clone size: few; J gene: TRBJ2-1; CDR3 DNA: TGTGCCAGTAGTATAGACCACAATGAGCAGTTCTTC; CDR3 protein: CASSIDHNEQFF
V gene: TRBV7-9; D gene: NA; clone size: NA; J gene: TRBJ2-2; CDR3 DNA: TGTGCCAGCAGCTTTACGGCCTGGGAGCGAAACACCGGGGAGCTGTTTTTT; CDR3 protein: CASSFTAWERNTGELFF
V gene: TRBV7-3; D gene: NA; clone size: NA; J gene: TRBJ2-5; CDR3 DNA: TGTGCCAGCAGCTTAACCGCGGGAAATCTTCAAGAGACCCAGTACTTC; CDR3 protein: CASSLTAGNLQETQYF
V gene: TRBV7-9; D gene: TRBD2; clone size: NA; J gene: TRBJ2-5; CDR3 DNA: TGTGCCAGCAGCCCCCACTTAGCGGGGGGGCTGGCGGAGACCCAGTACTTC; CDR3 protein: CASSPHLAGGLAETQYF
V gene: TRBV7-8; D gene: TRBD1; clone size: few; J gene: TRBJ1-2; CDR3 DNA: TGTGCCAGCAGCTTAGCCCCCGGGACAGGGAACTATGGCTACACCTTC; CDR3 protein: CASSLAPGTGNYGYTF
V gene: TRBV5-1; D gene: TRBD1; clone size: few; J gene: TRBJ2-7; CDR3 DNA: TGCGCCAGCAGCTTAACCTCGGGACAGGTCTCCTACGAGCAGTACTTC; CDR3 protein: CASSLTSGQVSYEQYF
V gene: TRBV5-4; D gene: NA; clone size: NA; J gene: TRBJ2-4; CDR3 DNA: TGTGCCAGCAGCTTGGGGTCGACCAAAAACATTCAGTACTTC; CDR3 protein: CASSLGSTKNIQYF
V gene: TRBV6-1; D gene: TRBD1; clone size: few; J gene: TRBJ2-2; CDR3 DNA: TGTGCCAGCAGTGACGGAGCAGGGGGCCCCGGGGAGCTGTTTTTT; CDR3 protein: CASSDGAGGPGELFF
V gene: TRBV6-6; D gene: NA; clone size: NA; J gene: TRBJ2-2; CDR3 DNA: TGTGCCAGCAGTTACGGATGGGAGATGAGCACCGGGGAGCTGTTTTTT; CDR3 protein: CASSYGWEMSTGELFF
V gene: TRBV4-3; D gene: TRBD2; clone size: NA; J gene: TRBJ2-7; CDR3 DNA: TGCGCCAGCAGCCAACTGAGCGGGAGGGCCTACGAGCAGTACTTC; CDR3 protein: CASSQLSGRAYEQYF
V gene: TRBV4-2; D gene: NA; clone size: few; J gene: TRBJ1-2; CDR3 DNA: TGTGCCAGCAGCCAAGACCCCGGAAGGACTCGCTATGGCTACACCTTC; CDR3 protein: CASSQDPGRTRYGYTF
V gene: TRBV4-2; D gene: NA; clone size: few; J gene: TRBJ1-5; CDR3 DNA: TGTGCCAGCAGCCAAGATGTGGGGTATCAGCCCCAGCATTTT; CDR3 protein: CASSQDVGYQPQHF
V gene: TRBV12-3/TRBV12-4; D gene: TRBD1; clone size: few; J gene: TRBJ2-1; CDR3 DNA: TGTGCCAGCAGCCACCGACAGGGGAACAATGAGCAGTTCTTC; CDR3 protein: CASSHRQGNNEQFF
V gene: TRBV6-6; D gene: TRBD2; clone size: few; J gene: TRBJ2-3; CDR3 DNA: TGTGCCAGCAGTAGGACTAGCGGGAGAGAGACGGTAGATACGCAGTATTTT; CDR3 protein: CASSRTSGRETVDTQYF
V gene: TRBV6-6; D gene: NA; clone size: few; J gene: TRBJ2-3; CDR3 DNA: TGTGCCAGCAGACCTCTTCCGAGCGGAACTAGCACAGATACGCAGTATTTT; CDR3 protein: CASRPLPSGTSTDTQYF
V gene: TRBV6-6; D gene: TRBD2; clone size: NA; J gene: TRBJ2-3; CDR3 DNA: TGTGCCAGCAGTCGACTCGGCCTAGCGGGGGGCACTAGCACAGATACGCAGTATTTT; CDR3 protein: CASSRLGLAGGTSTDTQYF
V gene: TRBV3-1; D gene: TRBD2; clone size: NA; J gene: TRBJ2-3; CDR3 DNA: TGTGCCAGCAGCCTCCCCGGACTAGAGGGTGATACGCAGTATTTT; CDR3 protein: CASSLPGLEGDTQYF
V gene: TRBV10-3; D gene: NA; clone size: NA; J gene: TRBJ2-7; CDR3 DNA: TGTGCCATCAGTGAGATGGTAAAAAGCTCCTACGAGCAGTACTTC; CDR3 protein: CAISEMVKSSYEQYF
V gene: TRBV5-1; D gene: NA; clone size: few; J gene: TRBJ1-5; CDR3 DNA: TGCGCCAGCAGCTCCAATCCCGATAGCAATCAGCCCCAGCATTTT; CDR3 protein: CASSSNPDSNQPQHF